The clone carrying this T cell receptor (beta chain) has more than one count but fewer than ten. Its matching antigen is unknown. More than 7.5 x 10^4 naive or memory CD4+ cells were cultured with CEF peptides for about 10 days. The sample comes from a study of CD4 T cells in relation to SARS-CoV-2 and coronaviruses. Whole-study context: Shared crossreactive spike epitopes were mapped to their HLA restriction.

Points from the study as a whole: Each donor contributed either pre-pandemic or post-infection samples, not both.

The germline V gene has CDR1 SGHAT and CDR2 FQNNGV. V was trimmed by 0 bases and J by 2 bases, leaving 5 bases between them. The CDR3 totals 13 residues. Data came from immunoSEQ multiplex PCR; TCRdb stores just in-frame clones and leaves some out. The sample consists of about 36,000 clones, over 70% of them appearing once. The chain couples TRBV11-2 to TRBJ2-7, with D unclear. The sample comprised memory CD4+ T cells from PBMCs, cultured in vitro. The sequence came from an adult with COVID-19. The CDR3 bases are TGTGCCAGCAGCTTAGACTCGACCTACGAGCAGTACTTC. This translates into CASSLDSTYEQYF.